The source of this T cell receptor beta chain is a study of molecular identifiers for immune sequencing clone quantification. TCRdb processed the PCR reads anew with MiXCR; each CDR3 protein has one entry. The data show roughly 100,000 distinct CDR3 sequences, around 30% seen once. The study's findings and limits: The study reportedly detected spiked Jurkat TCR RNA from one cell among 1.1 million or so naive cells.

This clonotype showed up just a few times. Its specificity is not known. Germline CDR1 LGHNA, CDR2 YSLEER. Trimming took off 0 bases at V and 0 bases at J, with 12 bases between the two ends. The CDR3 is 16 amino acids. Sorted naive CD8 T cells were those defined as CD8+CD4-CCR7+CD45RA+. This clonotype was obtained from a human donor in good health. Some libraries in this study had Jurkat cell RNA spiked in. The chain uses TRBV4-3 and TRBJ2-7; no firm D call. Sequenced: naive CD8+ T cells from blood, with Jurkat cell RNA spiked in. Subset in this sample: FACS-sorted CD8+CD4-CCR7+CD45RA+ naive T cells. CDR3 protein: CASSQDLRLSSYEQYF. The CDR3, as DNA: TGCGCCAGCAGCCAAGACCTCAGGCTTAGCTCCTACGAGCAGTACTTC.